The 7 T cell receptor beta chains in this list originate from one sample, sequenced in a study of blood T cell repertoires in COVID-19. Generated by immunoSEQ multiplex PCR, the TCRdb table keeps only in-frame clones and is missing some. The table records hundreds of thousands of clones, roughly 90% of them present only once. Specimen: peripheral blood. The source is a woman aged 70 to 79 with COVID-19, enrolled during active disease.

The gene calls are TRBV5-4 and TRBJ1-3; D may be TRBD1 (6 bases). In germline, CDR1 is SGHNT, CDR2 YYREEE (reference sequence). The V gene lost 4 bases and the J gene lost 0 bases, with 11 bases spanning the gap. The CDR3 has 15 amino acids. The CDR3: CASSARDNSGNTIYF. DNA for the CDR3: TGTGCCAGCAGCGCCCGGGACAACTCTGGAAACACCATATATTTT.

The V call is TRBV7-9, the J call TRBJ1-1; D gene unclear. There are 13 residues in the CDR3. The germline V gene has CDR1 SEHNR and CDR2 FQNEAQ (reference sequence). Trimming took off 4 bases at V and 1 base at J, with 7 bases between the two ends. CDR3 DNA sequence: TGTGCCAGCAGCTCGACACCGAACACTGAAGCTTTCTTT. Its protein product is CASSSTPNTEAFF.

The rearrangement joins TRBV6-5 to TRBJ1-5, with D possibly being TRBD1 (6 bases). V was shortened by 4 bases and J by 5 bases, with 15 bases between the two germline ends. The CDR3 is 15 amino acids. Germline V gene lookup returns CDR1 MNHEY and CDR2 SVGAGI. The CDR3 region is CASSFLPQGDQPQHF. The CDR3 DNA is TGTGCCAGCAGTTTTCTTCCACAGGGCGATCAGCCCCAGCATTTT.

This clone was counted only a few times. This chain joins TRBV5-6 and TRBJ2-7; a possible D gene is TRBD2 (6 bases). V shed 5 bases and J shed 6 bases, with 12 bases lying between them. CDR1 and CDR2 from the germline V gene are SGHDT and YYEEEE. The CDR3 sequence is 12 residues long. The CDR3 DNA follows: TGTGCCAGCAGGTTAATCGGGGGCGAGCAGTACTTC. This gives the protein CASRLIGGEQYF.

CDR3 in DNA: TGTGCCAGCAGTTTAGGGACACCCCGGGCCACCTTC. Amino acids: CASSLGTPRATF. This chain uses TRBV28 with TRBJ1-2; the D gene is possibly TRBD1 (6 bases). Germline CDR1 reads MDHEN; CDR2 reads SYDVKM. The V gene lost 2 bases and the J gene lost 13 bases, with 14 bases spanning the gap. This CDR3 region has 12 residues.

The chain carries TRBV7-9 and TRBJ2-1, with D perhaps TRBD1 (5 bases). The V gene's germline CDR1 is SEHNR and CDR2 FQNEAQ (reference sequence). Trimming cost V 5 bases and J 10 bases, with 12 bases left between them. CDR3 size: 12 residues. The CDR3 region has the DNA TGTGCCAGCAGCCATATCGACAGAGAGCAGTTCTTC. Translation gives CASSHIDREQFF. The full variable domain, in which reference TRBV7-9 and TRBJ2-1 provide the parts outside the CDR3, is DTGVSQNPRHKITKRGQNVTFRCDPISEHNRLYWYRQTLGQGPEFLTYFQNEAQLEKSRLLSDRFSAERPKGSFSTLEIQRTEQGDSAMYLCASSHIDREQFFGPGTRLTVL.

This chain joins TRBV5-3 and TRBJ1-1, with TRBD1 as a possible D gene (5 bases). TRBV5-3 falls under the ORF class, with uncertain function. Trimming removed 5 bases from V and 4 bases from J, with 21 bases in between. This CDR3 is built from 16 residues. Here the CDR3 reads CARRSISLGRGTEAFF. CDR3 nucleotide sequence: TGTGCCAGAAGATCCATCTCTTTGGGGCGAGGCACTGAAGCTTTCTTT.